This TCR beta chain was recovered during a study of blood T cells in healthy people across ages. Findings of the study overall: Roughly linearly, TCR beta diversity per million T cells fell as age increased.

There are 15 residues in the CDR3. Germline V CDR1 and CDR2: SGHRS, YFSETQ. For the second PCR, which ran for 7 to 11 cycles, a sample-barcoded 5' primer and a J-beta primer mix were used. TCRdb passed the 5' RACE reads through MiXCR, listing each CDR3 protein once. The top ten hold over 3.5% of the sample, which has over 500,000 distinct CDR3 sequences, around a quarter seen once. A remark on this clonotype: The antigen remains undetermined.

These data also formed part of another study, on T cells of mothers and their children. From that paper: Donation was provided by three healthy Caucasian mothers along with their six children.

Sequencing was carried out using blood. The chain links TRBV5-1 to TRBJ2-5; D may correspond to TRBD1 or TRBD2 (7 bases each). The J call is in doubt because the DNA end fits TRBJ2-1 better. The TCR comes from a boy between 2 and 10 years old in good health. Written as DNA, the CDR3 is TGCGCCAGCAGCTTGGTCCAGGGGGGGTACAATGAGCAGTTCTTC. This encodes CASSLVQGGYNEQFF.